This note documents a single T cell receptor beta chain sequence. The source of the sample is a study of spatial heterogeneity in lung cancer. Sample time point: sample taken at primary tumor resection. Unsorted samples of tumor, nontumor lung or frozen PBMC had their whole RNA sequenced. MiXCR, applied by TCRdb to the 5' RACE reads, yields one record per CDR3 protein. The sample records roughly 48,000 distinct CDR3 sequences, approximately 12% being singletons. V gave up 3 bases and J gave up 8 bases; unmatched junction bases: 3. This CDR3 contains 13 residues. Germline V gene data show CDR1 as SEHNR and CDR2 as FQNEAQ (reference sequence).

The chain recombines TRBV7-9 with TRBJ2-2; 7 bases fit TRBD1. Here the sequenced sample was PBMCs, taken at surgery. This TCR was recovered from a female donor with early-stage non-small cell lung cancer. CDR3 residues: CASSLTGSGELFF. The CDR3 DNA is TGTGCCAGCAGCTTGACAGGGTCAGGGGAGCTGTTTTTT.